Below, one T cell receptor (beta chain) is given with its context. These data are taken from a study of beta chain features in type 1 diabetes. Reverse transcription of all isolated RNA meant that expressed TCRB transcripts were sequenced. Libraries were prepared by immunoSEQ multiplex PCR; TCRdb keeps only in-frame clonotypes and omits some of them. The data show 400,000 to 550,000 clones, more than 9.5% seen once. Germline V gene sequence: CDR1 SGHTA, CDR2 FQGNSA. Trimming cost V 5 bases and J 2 bases, with 18 bases left between them. This CDR3 has 16 amino acids. Sequencing used naive CD4+ T cells from blood. The chain joins TRBV7-2 to TRBJ2-5, with D unclear. The sequence was collected from a woman aged 18-30 years in good health. CDR3 in DNA: TGTGCCAGCAGCCGCCCCCACCTCGCCACTCAAGAGACCCAGTACTTC. This encodes CASSRPHLATQETQYF.